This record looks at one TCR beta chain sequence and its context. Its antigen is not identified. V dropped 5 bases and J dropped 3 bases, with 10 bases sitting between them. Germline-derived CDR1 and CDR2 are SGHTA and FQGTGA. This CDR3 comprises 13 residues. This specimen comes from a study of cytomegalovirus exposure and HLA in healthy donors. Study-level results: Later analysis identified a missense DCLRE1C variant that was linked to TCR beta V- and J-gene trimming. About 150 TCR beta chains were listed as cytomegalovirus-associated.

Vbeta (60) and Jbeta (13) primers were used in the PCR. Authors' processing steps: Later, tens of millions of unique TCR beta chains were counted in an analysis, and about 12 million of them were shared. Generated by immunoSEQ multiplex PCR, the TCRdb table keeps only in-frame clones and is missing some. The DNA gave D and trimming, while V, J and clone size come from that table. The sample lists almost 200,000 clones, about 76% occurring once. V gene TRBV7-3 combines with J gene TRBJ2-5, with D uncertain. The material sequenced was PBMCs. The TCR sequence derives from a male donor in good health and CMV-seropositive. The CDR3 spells CASSPSREETQYF. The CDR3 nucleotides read TGTGCCAGCAGCCCAAGTCGGGAAGAGACCCAGTACTTC.